This T cell receptor beta chain was profiled in a study of blood T cell repertoires in COVID-19. About the research overall: The United States, Italy and Spain were the sources of the acute and convalescent COVID-19 samples.

The CDR3 sequence is 15 residues long. Germline V gene lookup returns CDR1 SGHTA and CDR2 FQGNSA. With V trimmed by 4 bases and J by 3 bases, 6 bases remained unmatched. Authors' data handling: Amplification of reference gene primers provided the estimated nucleated cell counts. TCRdb's table, derived via immunoSEQ multiplex PCR, lists solely in-frame clones and lacks some. The V and J calls and clone size are taken from that table; D and trimming were inferred from the DNA. The data contain roughly 230,000 clones, about 88% of them singletons. This clone showed up just once. This clonotype was sampled from a man aged 65 to 85 with acute or convalescent COVID-19. The sample consisted of peripheral blood. The V call is TRBV7-2, the J call TRBJ2-7; 10 nucleotides align to TRBD1. The CDR3 nucleotides read TGTGCCAGCAGCTGGGACAGGGGAAATATCTACGAGCAGTACTTC. Its protein is CASSWDRGNIYEQYF.